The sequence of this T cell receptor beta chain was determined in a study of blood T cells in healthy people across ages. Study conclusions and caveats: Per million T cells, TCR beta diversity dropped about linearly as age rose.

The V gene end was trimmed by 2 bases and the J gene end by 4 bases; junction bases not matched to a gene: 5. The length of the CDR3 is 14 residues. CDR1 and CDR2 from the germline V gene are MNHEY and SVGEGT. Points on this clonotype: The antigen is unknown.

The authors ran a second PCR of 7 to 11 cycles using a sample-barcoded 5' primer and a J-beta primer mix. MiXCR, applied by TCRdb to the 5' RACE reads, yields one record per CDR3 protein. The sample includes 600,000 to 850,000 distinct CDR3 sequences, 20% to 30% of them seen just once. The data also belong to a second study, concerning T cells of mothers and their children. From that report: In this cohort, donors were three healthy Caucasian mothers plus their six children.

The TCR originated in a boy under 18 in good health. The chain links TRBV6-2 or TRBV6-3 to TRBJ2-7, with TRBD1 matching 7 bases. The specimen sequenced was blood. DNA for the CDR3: TGTGCCAGCAGTTACGCGGACAGGATTTACGAGCAGTACTTC. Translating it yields CASSYADRIYEQYF.